Listed below are T cell receptor beta chains from one sample, sequenced in a study of identical twins. Using its own MiXCR run on the 5' RACE reads, TCRdb lists one record per CDR3 protein. Of hundreds of thousands of distinct CDR3 sequences in the sample, about a tenth were seen once. The source material was memory (CD45RO+) T cells sorted from blood. The receptors here all came from a woman aged 18-35 years in good health. Each CDR3 is given with its conserved first and last residue. D genes are given only for firm matches.

d_call	j_call	v_call	cdr3_aa
-	TRBJ2-3	TRBV30	CACTTVSTDTQYF
-	TRBJ1-2	TRBV7-2	CASSLVGAQDYGYTF
-	TRBJ2-1	TRBV20-1	CSARSLVVGPYNEQFF
TRBD1	TRBJ2-7	TRBV20-1	CSAYRTGVDEQYF
-	TRBJ1-1	TRBV5-1	CASSLGGATEAFF
-	TRBJ1-4	TRBV12-3/TRBV12-4	CASRDPANEKLFF
TRBD1	TRBJ2-2	TRBV15	CATSTSQGQGERELFF
TRBD2	TRBJ2-5	TRBV4-1	CASSQDRTSGRLYF
-	TRBJ1-5	TRBV11-2	CASSGRGQPQHF
TRBD2	TRBJ2-3	TRBV20-1	CSARIGAGVGADTQYF
TRBD1	TRBJ1-1	TRBV6-1	CASRARQGAQITEAFF
-	TRBJ2-3	TRBV20-1	CSAMSSTDTQYF
-	TRBJ2-6	TRBV13	CASSRTRSSGANVLTF
-	TRBJ2-7	TRBV20-1	CSARDTQRSSYEQYF
-	TRBJ1-6	TRBV5-5	CASSLERRQSPLHF
-	TRBJ2-7	TRBV10-3	CAIKGSLEQYF
TRBD1	TRBJ1-1	TRBV20-1	CSARGDRNTEAFF
TRBD2	TRBJ2-7	TRBV18	CASSPTTLRGSYEQYF
TRBD2	TRBJ2-5	TRBV20-1	CSARASSGAHQETQYF
-	TRBJ2-7	TRBV30	CAWGPADKQYF
-	TRBJ2-2	TRBV11-1	CASSSRPGYGLNTGELFF
-	TRBJ2-2	TRBV5-1	CASSLALGIGELFF
-	TRBJ2-1	TRBV5-1	CASSGGGLNNEQFF
TRBD1	TRBJ1-1	TRBV20-1	CSAIEGADTEAFF
TRBD2	TRBJ2-7	TRBV7-9	CASSHAGLSRLEQYF
TRBD1	TRBJ2-7	TRBV20-1	CSAGDRGYEQYF
TRBD1	TRBJ1-1	TRBV14	CASSPLLQGLAFF
-	TRBJ2-3	TRBV5-5	CASSLEWGDTDTQYF
TRBD2	TRBJ2-5	TRBV14	CASSLSAGAHQETQYF